This T cell receptor beta chain was sequenced for a study of CD8+CD57+ T cells in acquired aplastic anemia. Study overall: 3.2 ug was the average amount of DNA from sorted CD4+ and CD8+ cells. Around 11 million reads, on average, were obtained for CD4+ cells from healthy donors.

Overall study findings and caveats: The CD8+ Simpson's diversity of patients and controls was not significantly different. Researchers report that around 30 CD8+ CDR3 sequences appeared in both patients and controls.

TCR beta VDJ and CDR3 were profiled, and genomic DNA was the template. One entry per CDR3 protein results from TCRdb running MiXCR on the reads. The sample lists some 220,000 distinct CDR3 sequences, 34% occurring once. CDR1 ENHRY and CDR2 SYGVKD come from the germline V gene. The CDR3 runs to 14 residues. J lost 2 bases, V lost 6 bases, and 7 bases had no gene match. This clonotype has only one observation. The antigen remains undetermined. The sequence was obtained from a human donor in good health, serving as a control. The sequenced material came from sorted CD4+, CD8+, or CD8+CD57+ T cells (not recorded which) from PBMCs. The genes are TRBV10-3 and TRBJ2-7; 7 bases match TRBD2. CDR3 region: CAIRGGDGPYEQYF. CDR3 nucleotides: TGTGCCATCAGGGGGGGGGACGGCCCCTACGAGCAGTACTTC.